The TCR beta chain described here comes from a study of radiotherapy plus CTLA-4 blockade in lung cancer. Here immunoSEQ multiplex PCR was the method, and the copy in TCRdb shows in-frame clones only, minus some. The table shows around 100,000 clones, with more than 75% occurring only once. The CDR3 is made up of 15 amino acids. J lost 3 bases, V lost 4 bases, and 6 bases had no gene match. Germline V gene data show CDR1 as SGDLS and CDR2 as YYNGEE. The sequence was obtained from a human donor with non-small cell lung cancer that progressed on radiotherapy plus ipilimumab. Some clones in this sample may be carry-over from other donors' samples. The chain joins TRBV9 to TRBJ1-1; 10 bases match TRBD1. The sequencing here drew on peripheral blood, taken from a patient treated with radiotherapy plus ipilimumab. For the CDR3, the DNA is TGTGCCAGCAGCCCCGGACAGGGGGGGTACACTGAAGCTTTCTTT. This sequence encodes CASSPGQGGYTEAFF.